The rows below give T cell receptor beta chains drawn from one sample of a study of cytomegalovirus exposure and HLA in healthy donors. Clones were sequenced by immunoSEQ multiplex PCR, and TCRdb holds only the in-frame ones, with some missing. Of around 130,000 clones detected, approximately 85% appear once; the ten largest clones hold over 1.5%. The sample consisted of PBMCs. The source of these receptors is a boy younger than 18 in good health and CMV-seronegative. Each CDR3 is given with its conserved first and last residue. D genes are given only for firm matches. The size field is filled for only some rows; it gives once, few, many or a size class.

TRBV7-9	NA	NA	TRBJ2-2	TGTGCCAGCAGCTTAGGAATCTCGCGGGCGCGGAACACCGGGGAGCTGTTTTTT	CASSLGISRARNTGELFF
TRBV6-5	NA	NA	TRBJ1-2	TGTGCCAGCAAACGGGGTGACTATGGCTACACCTTC	CASKRGDYGYTF
TRBV6-1	NA	NA	TRBJ2-7	TGTGCCAGCAGGGACAGCTACGAGCAGTACTTC	CASRDSYEQYF
TRBV4-3	few	TRBD2	TRBJ2-1	TGCGCCAGCAGCCAAGCACTAGCGGGGTCCTACAATGAGCAGTTCTTC	CASSQALAGSYNEQFF
TRBV5-1	NA	NA	TRBJ2-3	TGCGCCAGCAGCTTGGAGTCTACCCAAGTCACAGATACGCAGTATTTT	CASSLESTQVTDTQYF
TRBV4-1	NA	TRBD1	TRBJ2-1	TGCGCCAGCAAGGACAGGGGCCACAATGAGCAGTTCTTC	CASKDRGHNEQFF
TRBV27	NA	NA	TRBJ2-3	TGTGCCAGCAGTTTAGTCACAGCCCCAGGCACAGATACGCAGTATTTT	CASSLVTAPGTDTQYF
TRBV5-1	NA	NA	TRBJ2-5	TGCGCCAGCAGCTTGGACCCTGCGGAGCAAGAGACCCAGTACTTC	CASSLDPAEQETQYF
TRBV7-3	NA	NA	TRBJ2-1	TGTGCCAGCAGGGGGGGTGGCGTTGGGTTCTTC	CASRGGGVGFF
TRBV6-5	NA	NA	TRBJ2-7	TGTGCCAGCAGGGAGAGAGACGAGCAGTACTTC	CASRERDEQYF
TRBV7-9	NA	NA	TRBJ1-2	TGTGCCAGCACCCCCGGGGGCTATGGCTACACCTTC	CASTPGGYGYTF
TRBV7-3	NA	TRBD1	TRBJ2-5	TGTGCCAGCAGCCCGGGACAGGGGGGAGGAGAGACCCAGTACTTC	CASSPGQGGGETQYF
TRBV5-6	NA	TRBD2	TRBJ2-7	TGTGCCAGCAGCTTTGGGGGGGGCGAGCAGTACTTC	CASSFGGGEQYF
TRBV6-1	few	NA	TRBJ1-3	TGTGCCAGCAGTGAAGGGAGCTCTGGAAACACCATATATTTT	CASSEGSSGNTIYF
TRBV5-1	NA	TRBD2	TRBJ2-5	TGCGCCAGCAGCTTGGGACTAGCGGGGGTACAAGAGACCCAGTACTTC	CASSLGLAGVQETQYF
TRBV2	NA	TRBD1	TRBJ2-3	TGTGCCAGCAGGGTTGACAGGGGACGGGGCACAGATACGCAGTATTTT	CASRVDRGRGTDTQYF
TRBV5-4	NA	TRBD1	TRBJ1-2	TGTGCCAGCAGCTCCACAGGGGGTTATGGCTACACCTTC	CASSSTGGYGYTF
TRBV5-1	NA	NA	TRBJ2-1	TGCGCCAGCAGCTTCTGGACTGGAGATGAAGAGCAGTTCTTC	CASSFWTGDEEQFF
TRBV19	few	TRBD1	TRBJ1-5	TGTGCCAGTAGTGCCACCACCACCAGGGGGCCTTACGATCAGCCCCAGCATTTT	CASSATTTRGPYDQPQHF
TRBV30	NA	TRBD1	TRBJ1-5	TGTGCCTGGAGTGGGAAGAGGACAGGAAGGCCCCAGCATTTT	CAWSGKRTGRPQHF
TRBV27	NA	TRBD2	TRBJ2-3	TGTGCCAGCAGTTTCCAAGCGGGAGACACAGATACGCAGTATTTT	CASSFQAGDTDTQYF
TRBV7-9	NA	TRBD2	TRBJ2-3	TGTGCCAGCAGCCCAATGACTAGCGGGAGAACAGATACGCAGTATTTT	CASSPMTSGRTDTQYF
TRBV6-5	NA	NA	TRBJ1-2	TGTGCCAGCAGTTACTCGATCCGCTCCCCGGAGGGCTACCCCTTC	CASSYSIRSPEGYPF
TRBV4-1	NA	TRBD2	TRBJ2-5	TGCGCCAGCAGCCAGGGTAGCGGGGGGACCTTCCAAGAGACCCAGTACTTC	CASSQGSGGTFQETQYF
TRBV30	NA	NA	TRBJ2-3	TGTGCCTGGACTAGCACAGATACGCAGTATTTT	CAWTSTDTQYF
TRBV7-9	NA	NA	TRBJ1-1	TGTGCCAGCAGCCCATCCCCGGGAGCGGAAGCTTTCTTT	CASSPSPGAEAFF
TRBV5-5	NA	NA	TRBJ2-7	TGTGCCAGCAGCTTGGAGATGCGGGGCATCACCTACGAGCAGTACTTC	CASSLEMRGITYEQYF
TRBV10-3	few	NA	TRBJ1-1	TGTGCCATCGGTACAGGGAACACTGAAGCTTTCTTT	CAIGTGNTEAFF
TRBV27	NA	NA	TRBJ2-5	TGTGCCAGCAGTTCGGGTCAGCTGGATGGGGAGACCCAGTACTTC	CASSSGQLDGETQYF
TRBV25-1	NA	TRBD1	TRBJ1-2	TGTGCCAGCAGTGAATCGGCCCCCCGGGACAGCTATGGCTACACCTTC	CASSESAPRDSYGYTF
TRBV6-1	NA	TRBD2	TRBJ2-1	TGTGCCAGCAACCCTAGCGGAGTTTACAATGAGCAGTTCTTC	CASNPSGVYNEQFF
TRBV6-8	NA	NA	TRBJ1-3	TGTGCCAGCACCGGGCGGGGAACAAGATCGAGCTCTGGAAACACCATATATTTT	CASTGRGTRSSSGNTIYF
TRBV4-3	few	NA	TRBJ2-7	TGCGCCAGCAGCCAAACTTCCTCGTCCTACGAGCAGTACTTC	CASSQTSSSYEQYF
TRBV5-1	NA	TRBD1	TRBJ2-7	TGCGCCAGCAGCCGAGACAGGGCCACCTCCTACGAGCAGTACTTC	CASSRDRATSYEQYF
TRBV9	NA	NA	TRBJ1-1	TGTGCCAGCAGCCCCCATTTCCGGTGGAACACTGAAGCTTTCTTT	CASSPHFRWNTEAFF
TRBV11-1	few	NA	TRBJ1-1	TGTGCCAGCAGCCGAAGCGGGGGTACTGAAGCTTTCTTT	CASSRSGGTEAFF
TRBV5-1	NA	NA	TRBJ1-3	TGCGCCAGCAGCCGTGTGAGCGGAGGAAACACCATATATTTT	CASSRVSGGNTIYF
TRBV5-6	NA	NA	TRBJ1-2	TGTGCCAGCAGCTCCAGGCAGGGTATGACTAACTATGGCTACACCTTC	CASSSRQGMTNYGYTF
TRBV7-2	NA	TRBD1	TRBJ1-2	TGTGCCAGCAGCCAAACCGGGACAGCCTATGGCTACACCTTC	CASSQTGTAYGYTF
TRBV6-6	few	NA	TRBJ1-5	TGTGCCAGCCACAGGTCGGGTTGGCCCCAGCATTTT	CASHRSGWPQHF
TRBV2	NA	NA	TRBJ2-7	TGTGCCAGCATTGGGACACTAACCTACGAGCAGTACTTC	CASIGTLTYEQYF
TRBV9	NA	TRBD1	TRBJ2-3	TGTGCCAGCAGCGTAGCCGGACAGGGGGCGATGAATACGCAGTATTTT	CASSVAGQGAMNTQYF
TRBV5-4	NA	TRBD1	TRBJ1-2	TGTGCCAGCAGCTCACAGGGGGACGGCTACACCTTC	CASSSQGDGYTF
TRBV29-1	NA	TRBD1	TRBJ2-2	TGCAGTGAACAGGGGGACACCGGGGAGCTGTTTTTT	CSEQGDTGELFF
TRBV7-2	NA	TRBD1	TRBJ2-7	TGTGCCAGCAGCGCGTACAGGGGGCTCTTTTACGAGCAGTACTTC	CASSAYRGLFYEQYF